This passage covers 19 T cell receptor beta chains from one sample sequenced in a study of cytomegalovirus exposure and HLA in healthy donors. In the PCR, 60 Vbeta and 13 Jbeta primers were used. Sequenced by immunoSEQ multiplex PCR; TCRdb stores in-frame clones only, minus some. Of over 100,000 clones listed, over 75% were seen once; the top ten hold approximately 10%. Sequencing was carried out using PBMCs. The receptors here all came from a middle-aged man in good health and CMV-seropositive.

There are a few counts of this clone. The gene calls are TRBV2 and TRBJ1-2; TRBD1 might be the D (5 bases). Germline assignment: CDR1 SNHLY and CDR2 FYNNEI. Between the trimmed V and J ends, which lost 7 bases and 2 bases, there was a span of 8 bases. The CDR3 has 12 amino acids. CDR3 amino acids: CASNRMNYGYTF. The DNA for the CDR3 is TGTGCCAGCAACAGGATGAACTATGGCTACACCTTC.

The rearrangement uses TRBV5-1 and TRBJ2-5, with a tentative D call TRBD2 (6 bases). The CDR3 has 15 amino acids. Germline CDR1 and CDR2: SGHRS and YFSETQ. Between the trimmed V and J ends, which lost 0 bases and 0 bases, there was a span of 9 bases. The CDR3 is CASSLALAHQETQYF. In nucleotides, the CDR3 is TGCGCCAGCAGCTTGGCACTAGCCCACCAAGAGACCCAGTACTTC.

The chain has TRBV19 and TRBJ2-5; 8 bases align to TRBD1. The DNA end lines up better with TRBJ2-7; the J call may be wrong. The germline CDR1 and CDR2 sequences are LNHDA and SQIVND (reference sequence). The CDR3 totals 15 residues. The CDR3 loop reads CASSGPTGGRDEQYF. In DNA, the CDR3 is TGTGCCAGTAGTGGTCCAACAGGGGGTCGCGACGAGCAGTACTTC.

J is TRBJ1-6 and V is TRBV9; weak D call: TRBD1 (6 bases). The ends were cut back, 3 bases at V and 8 bases at J, with 15 bases in the middle. This CDR3 has 15 amino acids. Germline CDR1 is SGDLS and CDR2 is YYNGEE. The CDR3 nucleotides read TGTGCCAGCAGCGACCCGGGGGGCATAGATTCACCCCTCCACTTT. It encodes CASSDPGGIDSPLHF.

This clone was seen a few times. J is TRBJ1-2 and V is TRBV5-8; D unclear. The CDR3 is made up of 13 amino acids. Germline CDR1 SGHTS, CDR2 YDEGEE. V shed 6 bases and J shed 4 bases, with 13 bases lying between them. The chain's CDR3 is CASTDYRIYGYTF. CDR3 DNA: TGTGCCAGCACCGACTATAGGATCTATGGCTACACCTTC.

The J gene is TRBJ1-4, the V gene TRBV6-1; a weak D match, TRBD1 (6 bases). CDR3 length: 14 residues. The V gene lost 4 bases and the J gene lost 7 bases, with 13 bases spanning the gap. Looked up from germline, CDR1 is MNHNS and CDR2 is SASEGT. Here the CDR3 reads CASSVNRVGEKLFF. CDR3 bases: TGTGCCAGCAGTGTTAACAGGGTAGGTGAAAAACTGTTTTTT.

On this clone itself: The junction and the germline gene differ at one end; a read error may be behind it. The V and J genes are TRBV18 and TRBJ2-2, with D tentatively TRBD2 (6 bases). The V gene's germline CDR1 is KGHSH and CDR2 LQKENI. This CDR3 has 16 residues. CDR3 sequence: CASSPLPRANTGGLFF. DNA for the CDR3: TGTGCCAGCTCACCTCTCCCTAGAGCGAACACCGGGGGGCTGTTTTTT.

V is TRBV4-3 and J is TRBJ2-3, with no clear D. Deletions cut 0 bases from V and 2 bases from J, with 15 bases between. CDR1 and CDR2 (germline): LGHNA, YSLEER. The CDR3 is 17 amino acids. The CDR3 here is CASSQDPQRGATDTQYF. The CDR3 DNA follows: TGCGCCAGCAGCCAAGATCCGCAGCGCGGAGCCACAGATACGCAGTATTTT.

The rearrangement uses TRBV28 and TRBJ2-3, with 7 positions matching TRBD2. The CDR3 extends over 16 amino acids. Trimming cost V 8 bases and J 1 base; bases outside gene matches: 12. Germline V gene lookup returns CDR1 MDHEN and CDR2 SYDVKM. DNA of the CDR3: TGTGCCAGCCCCCCTTGGGCGGGGGTGGGCACAGATACGCAGTATTTT. Residues: CASPPWAGVGTDTQYF. The full variable domain, its missing parts supplied by reference TRBV28 and TRBJ2-3, is DVKVTQSSRYLVKRTGEKVFLECVQDMDHENMFWYRQDPGLGLRLIYFSYDVKMKEKGDIPEGYSVSREKKERFSLILESASTNQTSMYLCASPPWAGVGTDTQYFGPGTRLTVL.

The V call is TRBV6-5, the J call TRBJ2-7, with D uncertain. The CDR3 covers 13 residues. V dropped 5 bases and J dropped 2 bases, with 10 bases sitting between them. Germline CDR1 MNHEY, CDR2 SVGAGI. CDR3 nucleotides: TGTGCCAGCAGTGATCAGGCCACCTACGAGCAGTACTTC. It codes for CASSDQATYEQYF.

This clone was counted between two and nine times. V is TRBV18 and J is TRBJ1-6; tentatively, D is TRBD1 (5 bases). The CDR3 length is 12 residues. Germline lookup yields CDR1 KGHSH and CDR2 LQKENI. Trimming left V 3 bases short and J 10 bases short, with 7 bases between. The CDR3: CASSPQGSPLHF. In DNA form, the CDR3 reads TGTGCCAGCTCACCGCAGGGATCACCCCTCCACTTT.

CDR3 amino acids: CASSHDRAPGNQPQHF. The CDR3 nucleotides are TGCGCCAGCAGCCATGACAGGGCACCGGGCAATCAGCCCCAGCATTTT. This sequence joins TRBV5-1 and TRBJ1-5; 7 bases agree with TRBD1. With 4 bases clipped from V and 2 bases from J, the junction kept 9 bases outside the gene matches. CDR1 and CDR2 (germline): SGHRS, YFSETQ. CDR3 length: 16 amino acids.

This clone appeared a few times. Other DNA sequences in this sample translate to the same CDR3. V is TRBV6-1 and J is TRBJ1-5; 12 nucleotides match TRBD1. This CDR3 is 15 amino acids long. Per germline, CDR1 MNHNS and CDR2 SASEGT. The V segment lost 3 bases and the J segment 6 bases; nucleotides outside the gene matches: 3. CDR3 region: CASSEGTGGGQPQHF. In DNA form, the CDR3 reads TGTGCCAGCAGTGAGGGGACAGGGGGCGGTCAGCCCCAGCATTTT.

This sequence joins TRBV27 and TRBJ2-7; TRBD1 aligns across 11 bases. V lost 4 bases to trimming and J lost 1 base; unmatched junction nucleotides: 3. Germline lookup yields CDR1 MNHEY and CDR2 SMNVEV (reference sequence). The CDR3 totals 15 residues. DNA for the CDR3: TGTGCCAGCAGTTACCGGGACAGGGGGTCCTACGAGCAGTACTTC. Its protein product is CASSYRDRGSYEQYF.

V and J are TRBV5-1 and TRBJ1-2, with D possibly being TRBD1 (5 bases). V was shortened by 3 bases and J by 5 bases, with 14 bases between the two germline ends. The CDR3 consists of 14 residues. The germline CDR1 and CDR2 sequences are SGHRS and YFSETQ. This CDR3 reads CASSWGQSLYGYTF. The CDR3 DNA reads TGCGCCAGCAGCTGGGGCCAGAGCCTTTATGGCTACACCTTC.

The chain links TRBV11-2 to TRBJ2-4; 9 bases agree with TRBD2. Germline CDR1 is SGHAT and CDR2 is FQNNGV. The CDR3 loop spans 14 amino acids. V dropped 3 bases and J dropped 7; count of bases not matched to a gene: 4. The CDR3 DNA sequence: TGTGCCAGCAGCTTTCTAGCGGGGCGGAACATTCAGTACTTC. Its protein is CASSFLAGRNIQYF.

This clone came up once. This rearrangement joins TRBV6-1 to TRBJ1-2, with D possibly TRBD1 on 6 matching bases. Trimming took off 1 base at V and 4 bases at J, with 13 bases between the two ends. This CDR3 has 15 residues. The germline CDR1 and CDR2 sequences are MNHNS and SASEGT. The CDR3 DNA reads TGTGCCAGCAGTGAAGTCACAGGGAGTGCCTATGGCTACACCTTC. This codes for CASSEVTGSAYGYTF.

The genes are TRBV9 and TRBJ1-2; 10 positions match TRBD1. The CDR3 is 14 amino acids. Germline CDR1 reads SGDLS; CDR2 reads YYNGEE. V lost 1 base, J lost 11 bases, and 8 bases stayed unmatched. The CDR3 DNA reads TGTGCCAGCAGCGTACAAAGACAGGGGGCAAAATACACCTTC. It specifies CASSVQRQGAKYTF.

This chain uses TRBV6-5 with TRBJ1-2; 10 nucleotides match TRBD1. The CDR3 has 15 amino acids. V shed 2 bases, J shed 11 bases, and the junction held 11 bases outside the gene matches. The germline V gene encodes CDR1 MNHEY and CDR2 SVGAGI. The CDR3 is CASSYERQGAFGYTF. The CDR3 DNA reads as TGTGCCAGCAGTTACGAGAGACAGGGGGCCTTTGGGTACACCTTC.